The source of this T cell receptor beta chain is a study of regulatory T cells in long-lasting Graves disease. The time point: newly diagnosed GD, antithyroid drugs for less than 3 months. PBMC RNA was the source of the TCR library. The authors built TCR beta libraries using iRepertoire HTBI primers and Arm-PCR of CDR3 regions. TCRdb itself ran the multiplex PCR reads through MiXCR, one entry per CDR3 protein. Of around 250,000 distinct CDR3 sequences listed, approximately 20% are singletons. The CDR3 spans 13 residues. Germline values: CDR1 MNHNS, CDR2 SASEGT. This clonotype was detected many times. The antigen is unknown. A read error may produce the germline difference seen at one junction end. Findings and caveats of the study: Public clonotype sharing was higher in persistent than newly diagnosed patients. With persistent disease, TRBV28, TRBJ1-2 and TRBJ2-5 were the favored segments.

This sample was also put to use in a study of T cells in Graves' hyperthyroidism and ophthalmopathy. That investigation notes: The definition of stable Graves' hyperthyroidism was no ophthalmopathy progression within 18 months. Separation of ophthalmopathy from stable hyperthyroidism was achieved by a 13 V-J model.

Specimen: peripheral blood mononuclear cells (PBMCs), collected at new diagnosis, from a patient treated with antithyroid drugs. The chain couples TRBV6-1 to TRBJ2-7; 7 bases are a match to TRBD1. The TCR was taken from a woman in her twenties or thirties with Graves disease. The CDR3 sequence: CAGRRQGIPEQYF. The DNA for the CDR3 is TGTGCCGGCAGAAGACAGGGTATTCCCGAGCAGTACTTC.